This TCR beta chain was captured in a study of T cell responses to AZD1222 COVID-19 vaccine. Whole-study context: Second doses that came at about 4 or about 12 weeks were put together.

The repertoire was sequenced with immunoSEQ multiplex PCR; TCRdb's copy has only in-frame clones and lacks some. The table shows about 120,000 clones, with about 90% occurring only once. Study-wide points: Females made up more of the donors, who were largely white British, and clonal diversity may have come out too low. With two AZD1222 doses given, Spike-specific TCR breadth and depth both rose. Baseline seropositivity characterized only 5 or 6 AZD1222 recipients.

Turning to this clone: Its antigen remains unknown.

Here the sequenced sample was peripheral blood, taken on day 0 of AZD1222 vaccination. The receptor was isolated from an adult in good health.

The DNA for the CDR3 is TGTGCCAGCAGCTTACCAGACTCCTACAATGAGCAGTTCTTC. It encodes CASSLPDSYNEQFF. J is TRBJ2-1 and V is TRBV11-2; D call uncertain. The CDR3 runs 14 residues. The germline V and J ends were trimmed by 2 bases and 0 bases, with 5 bases remaining between them. The germline gives CDR1 SGHAT, CDR2 FQNNGV.